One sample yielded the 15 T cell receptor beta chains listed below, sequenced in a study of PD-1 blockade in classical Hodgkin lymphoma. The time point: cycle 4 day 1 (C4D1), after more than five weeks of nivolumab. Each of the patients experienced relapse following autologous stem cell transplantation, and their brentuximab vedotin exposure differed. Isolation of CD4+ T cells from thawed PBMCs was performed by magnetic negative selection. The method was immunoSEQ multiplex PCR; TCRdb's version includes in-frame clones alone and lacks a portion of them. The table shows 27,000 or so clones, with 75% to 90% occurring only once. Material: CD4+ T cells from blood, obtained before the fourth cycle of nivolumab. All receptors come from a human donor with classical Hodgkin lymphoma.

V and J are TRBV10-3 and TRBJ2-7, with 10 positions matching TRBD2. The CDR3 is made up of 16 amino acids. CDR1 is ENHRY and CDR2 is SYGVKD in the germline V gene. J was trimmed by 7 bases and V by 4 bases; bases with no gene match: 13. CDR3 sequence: CAISGSGLAGVGEQYF. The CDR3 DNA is TGTGCCATCAGTGGCTCTGGGCTAGCGGGAGTTGGGGAGCAGTACTTC.

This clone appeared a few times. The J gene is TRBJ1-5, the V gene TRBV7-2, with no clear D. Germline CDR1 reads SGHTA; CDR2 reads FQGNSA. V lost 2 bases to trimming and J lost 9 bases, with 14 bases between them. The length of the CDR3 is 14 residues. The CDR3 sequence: CASSLSSAPGPQHF. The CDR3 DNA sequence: TGTGCCAGCAGCTTAAGCAGTGCGCCGGGGCCCCAGCATTTT.

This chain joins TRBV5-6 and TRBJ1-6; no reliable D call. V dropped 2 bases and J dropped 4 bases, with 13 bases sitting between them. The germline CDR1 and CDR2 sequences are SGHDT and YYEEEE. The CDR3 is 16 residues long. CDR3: CASSFSRTQYNSPLHF. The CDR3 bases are TGTGCCAGCAGCTTTTCGAGGACCCAATATAATTCACCCCTCCACTTT.

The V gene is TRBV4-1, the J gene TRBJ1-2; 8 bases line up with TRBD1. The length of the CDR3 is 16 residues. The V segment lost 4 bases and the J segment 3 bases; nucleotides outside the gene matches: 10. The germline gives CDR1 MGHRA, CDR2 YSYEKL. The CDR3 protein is CASSPSRGQADYGYTF. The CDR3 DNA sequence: TGCGCCAGCAGCCCCTCGAGGGGACAGGCTGACTATGGCTACACCTTC.

CDR3: CASSYSRDVNEKLFF. The CDR3 nucleotides are TGTGCCAGCAGTTACTCGAGGGACGTTAATGAAAAACTGTTTTTT. The gene calls are TRBV6-6 and TRBJ1-4; D may be TRBD1 (5 bases). This CDR3 comprises 15 residues. The ends were cut back, 0 bases at V and 4 bases at J, with 9 bases in the middle. Germline V lookup: CDR1 MNHNY, CDR2 SVGAGI (reference sequence).

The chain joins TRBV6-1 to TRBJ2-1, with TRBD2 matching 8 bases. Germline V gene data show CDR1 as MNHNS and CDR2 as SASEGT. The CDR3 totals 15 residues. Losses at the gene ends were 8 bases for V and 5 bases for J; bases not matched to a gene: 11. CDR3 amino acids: CASLNIAGFNNEQFF. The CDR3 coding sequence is TGTGCCAGCCTTAATATAGCGGGATTCAACAATGAGCAGTTCTTC.

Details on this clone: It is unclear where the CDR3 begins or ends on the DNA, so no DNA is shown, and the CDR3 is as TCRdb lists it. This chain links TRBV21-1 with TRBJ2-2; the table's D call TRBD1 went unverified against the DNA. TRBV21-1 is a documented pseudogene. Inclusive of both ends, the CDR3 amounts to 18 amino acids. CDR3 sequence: CASRSQGCWGRGTGELFF.

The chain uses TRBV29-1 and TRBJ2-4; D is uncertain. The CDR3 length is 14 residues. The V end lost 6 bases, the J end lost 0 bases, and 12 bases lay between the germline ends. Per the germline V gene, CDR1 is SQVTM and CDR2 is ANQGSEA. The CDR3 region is CSVVPTIAKNIQYF. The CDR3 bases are TGCAGCGTAGTGCCGACAATAGCCAAAAACATTCAGTACTTC.

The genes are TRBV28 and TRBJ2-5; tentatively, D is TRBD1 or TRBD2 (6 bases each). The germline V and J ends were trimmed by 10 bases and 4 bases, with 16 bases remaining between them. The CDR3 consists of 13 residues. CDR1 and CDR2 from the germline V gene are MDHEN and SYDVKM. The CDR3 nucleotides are TGTGCCATCAATCGGGGGCTTCGAGAGACCCAGTACTTC. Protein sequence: CAINRGLRETQYF.

CDR3 nucleotide sequence: TGTGCCAGCAGCTTAGCATCTCTAGCGGGAACGGATACGCAGTATTTT. This codes for CASSLASLAGTDTQYF. V gene TRBV7-2 combines with J gene TRBJ2-3; 9 bases agree with TRBD2. The CDR3 contains 16 residues. CDR1 is SGHTA and CDR2 is FQGNSA in the germline V gene. The ends lost 0 bases at V and 6 bases at J; junction bases unmatched: 7.

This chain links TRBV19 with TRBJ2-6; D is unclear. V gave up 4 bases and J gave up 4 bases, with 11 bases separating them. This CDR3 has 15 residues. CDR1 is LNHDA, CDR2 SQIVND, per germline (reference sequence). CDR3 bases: TGTGCCAGTAGTACCTCCCCTGGGGGGGCCAACGTCCTGACTTTC. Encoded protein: CASSTSPGGANVLTF.

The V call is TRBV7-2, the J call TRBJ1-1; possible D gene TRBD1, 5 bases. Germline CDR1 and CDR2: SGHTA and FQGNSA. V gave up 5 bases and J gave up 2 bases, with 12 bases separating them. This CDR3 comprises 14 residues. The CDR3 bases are TGTGCCAGCAGCGCGCCAGGGATTAACACTGAAGCTTTCTTT. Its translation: CASSAPGINTEAFF.

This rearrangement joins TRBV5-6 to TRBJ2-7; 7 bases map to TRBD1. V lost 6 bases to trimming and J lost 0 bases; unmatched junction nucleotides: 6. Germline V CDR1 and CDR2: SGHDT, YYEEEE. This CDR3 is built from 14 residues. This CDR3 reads CASKKGGTSYEQYF. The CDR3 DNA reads TGTGCCAGCAAAAAAGGGGGCACCTCCTACGAGCAGTACTTC.

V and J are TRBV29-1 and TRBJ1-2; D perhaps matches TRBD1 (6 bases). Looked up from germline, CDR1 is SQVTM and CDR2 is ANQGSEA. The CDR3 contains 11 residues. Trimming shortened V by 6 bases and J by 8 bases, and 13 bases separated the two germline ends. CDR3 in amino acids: CSVGGGEGYTF. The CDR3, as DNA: TGCAGCGTGGGCGGGGGCGAAGGCTACACCTTC.

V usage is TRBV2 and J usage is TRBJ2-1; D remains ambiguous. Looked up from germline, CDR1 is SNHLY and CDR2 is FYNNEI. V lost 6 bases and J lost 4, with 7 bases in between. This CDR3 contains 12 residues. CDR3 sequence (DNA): TGTGCCAGCAGACGCGAATACAATGAGCAGTTCTTC. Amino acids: CASRREYNEQFF.